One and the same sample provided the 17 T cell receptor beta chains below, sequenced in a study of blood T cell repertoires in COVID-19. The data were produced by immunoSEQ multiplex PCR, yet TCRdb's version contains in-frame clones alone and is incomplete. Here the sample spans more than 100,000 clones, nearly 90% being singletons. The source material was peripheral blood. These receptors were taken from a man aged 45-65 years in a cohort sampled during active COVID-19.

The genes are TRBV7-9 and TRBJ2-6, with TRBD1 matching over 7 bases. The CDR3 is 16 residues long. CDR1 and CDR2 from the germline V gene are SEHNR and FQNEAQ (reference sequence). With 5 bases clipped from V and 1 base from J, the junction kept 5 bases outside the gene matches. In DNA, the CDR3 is TGTGCCAGCAGCGCAAACAGGGGATCTGGGGCCAACGTCCTGACTTTC. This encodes CASSANRGSGANVLTF.

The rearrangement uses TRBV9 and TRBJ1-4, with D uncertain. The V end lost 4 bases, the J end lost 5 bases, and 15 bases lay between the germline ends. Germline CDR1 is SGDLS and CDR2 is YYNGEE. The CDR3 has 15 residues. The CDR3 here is CASSPGGSVNEKLFF. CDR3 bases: TGTGCCAGCAGCCCCGGAGGGTCGGTAAATGAAAAACTGTTTTTT.

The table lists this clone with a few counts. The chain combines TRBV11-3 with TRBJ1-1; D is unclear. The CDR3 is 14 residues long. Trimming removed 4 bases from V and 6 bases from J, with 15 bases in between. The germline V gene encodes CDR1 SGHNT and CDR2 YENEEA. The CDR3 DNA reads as TGTGCCAGCAGCTCCTTCCCAGGTTCCGCTGAAGCTTTCTTT. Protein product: CASSSFPGSAEAFF.

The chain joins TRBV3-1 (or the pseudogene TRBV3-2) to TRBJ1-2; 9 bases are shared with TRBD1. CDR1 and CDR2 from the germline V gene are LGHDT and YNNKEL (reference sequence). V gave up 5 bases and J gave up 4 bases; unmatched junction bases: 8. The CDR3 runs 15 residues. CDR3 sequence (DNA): TGTGCCAGCAGCGCCCGGACAGGGGTCGGCTATGGCTACACCTTC. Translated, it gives CASSARTGVGYGYTF.

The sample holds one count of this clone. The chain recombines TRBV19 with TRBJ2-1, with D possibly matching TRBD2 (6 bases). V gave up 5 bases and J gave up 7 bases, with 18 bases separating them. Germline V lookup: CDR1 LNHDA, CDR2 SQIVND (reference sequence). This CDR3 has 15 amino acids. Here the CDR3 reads CASSYPGGFGNEQFF. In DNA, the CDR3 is TGTGCCAGTAGTTATCCTGGGGGGTTCGGAAATGAGCAGTTCTTC. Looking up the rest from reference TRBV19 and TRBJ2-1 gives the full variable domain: DGGITQSPKYLFRKEGQNVTLSCEQNLNHDAMYWYRQDPGQGLRLIYYSQIVNDFQKGDIAEGYSVSREKKESFPLTVTSAQKNPTAFYLCASSYPGGFGNEQFFGPGTRLTVL.

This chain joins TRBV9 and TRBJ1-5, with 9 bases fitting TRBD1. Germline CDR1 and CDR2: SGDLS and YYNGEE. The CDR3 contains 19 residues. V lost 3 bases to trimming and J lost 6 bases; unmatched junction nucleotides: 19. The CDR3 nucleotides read TGTGCCAGCAGCGGCGGCAGGTTTAGCGGACAGGGGATTCGTCAGCCCCAGCATTTT. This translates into CASSGGRFSGQGIRQPQHF.

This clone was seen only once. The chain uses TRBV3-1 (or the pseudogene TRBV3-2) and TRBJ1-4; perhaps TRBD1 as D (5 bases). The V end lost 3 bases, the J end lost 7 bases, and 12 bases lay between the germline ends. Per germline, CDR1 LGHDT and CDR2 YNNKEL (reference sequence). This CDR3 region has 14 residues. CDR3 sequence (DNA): TGTGCCAGCAGCCATTCGGGGGGTCGTGAAAAACTGTTTTTT. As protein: CASSHSGGREKLFF.

In DNA form, the CDR3 reads TGTGCCAGCAGCTTGGGAGGAAGGAACTATGGCTACACCTTC. As protein: CASSLGGRNYGYTF. V is TRBV5-8 and J is TRBJ1-2; D is unclear. The germline CDR1 and CDR2 sequences are SGHTS and YDEGEE. Trimming left V 0 bases short and J 2 bases short, with 8 bases between. The CDR3 is made up of 14 amino acids.

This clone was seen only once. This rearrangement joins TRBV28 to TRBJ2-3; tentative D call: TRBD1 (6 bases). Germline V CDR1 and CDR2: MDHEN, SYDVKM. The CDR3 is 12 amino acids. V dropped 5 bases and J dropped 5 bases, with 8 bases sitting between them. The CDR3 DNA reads TGTGCCAGCAGTCAACAGGGAGATACGCAGTATTTT. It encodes CASSQQGDTQYF.

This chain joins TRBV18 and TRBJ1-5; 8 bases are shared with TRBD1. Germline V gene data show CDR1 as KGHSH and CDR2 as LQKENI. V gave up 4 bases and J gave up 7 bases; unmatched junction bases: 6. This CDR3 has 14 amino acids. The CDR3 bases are TGTGCCAGCTCACACCGGGACAGGTCCCAGCCCCAGCATTTT. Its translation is CASSHRDRSQPQHF.

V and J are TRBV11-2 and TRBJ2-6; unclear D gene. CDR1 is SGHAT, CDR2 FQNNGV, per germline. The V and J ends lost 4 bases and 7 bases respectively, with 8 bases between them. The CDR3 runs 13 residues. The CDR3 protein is CASSSMTANVLTF. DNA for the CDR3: TGTGCCAGCAGCTCGATGACAGCCAACGTCCTGACTTTC.

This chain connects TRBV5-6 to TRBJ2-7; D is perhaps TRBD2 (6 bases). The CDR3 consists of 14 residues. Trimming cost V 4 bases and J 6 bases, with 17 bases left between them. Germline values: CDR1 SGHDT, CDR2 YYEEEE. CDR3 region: CASSQTPGRTEQYF. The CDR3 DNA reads TGTGCCAGCAGCCAAACTCCAGGGAGGACCGAGCAGTACTTC.

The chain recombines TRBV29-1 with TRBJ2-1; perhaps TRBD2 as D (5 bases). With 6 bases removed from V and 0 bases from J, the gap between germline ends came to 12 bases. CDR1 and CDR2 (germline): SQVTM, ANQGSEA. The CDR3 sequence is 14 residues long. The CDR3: CSVLSGSSYNEQFF. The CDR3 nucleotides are TGCAGCGTCCTCTCGGGGAGCTCCTACAATGAGCAGTTCTTC.

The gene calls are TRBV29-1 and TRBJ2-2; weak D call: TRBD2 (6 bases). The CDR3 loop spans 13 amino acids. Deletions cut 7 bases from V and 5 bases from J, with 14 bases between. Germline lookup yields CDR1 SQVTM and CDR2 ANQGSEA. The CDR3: CSGSRGLTGELFF. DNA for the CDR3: TGCAGCGGCTCGCGGGGTTTGACCGGGGAGCTGTTTTTT.

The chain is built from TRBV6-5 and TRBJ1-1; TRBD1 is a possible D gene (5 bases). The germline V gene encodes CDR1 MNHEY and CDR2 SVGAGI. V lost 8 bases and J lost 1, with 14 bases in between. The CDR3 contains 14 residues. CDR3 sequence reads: CASLAGLGNTEAFF. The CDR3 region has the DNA TGTGCCAGCTTAGCAGGGCTCGGGAACACTGAAGCTTTCTTT.

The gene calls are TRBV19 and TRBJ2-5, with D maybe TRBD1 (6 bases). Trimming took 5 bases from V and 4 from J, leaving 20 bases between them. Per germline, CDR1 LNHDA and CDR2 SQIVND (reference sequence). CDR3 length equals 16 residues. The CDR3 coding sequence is TGTGCCAGTAGTGATGTGGTGGGGGCCCAGCGAGAGACCCAGTACTTC. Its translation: CASSDVVGAQRETQYF.

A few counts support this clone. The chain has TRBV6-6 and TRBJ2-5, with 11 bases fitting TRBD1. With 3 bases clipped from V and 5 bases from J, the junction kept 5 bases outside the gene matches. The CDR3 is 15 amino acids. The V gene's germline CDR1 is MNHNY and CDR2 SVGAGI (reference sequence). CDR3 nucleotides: TGTGCCAGCAGTTATGGACAGGGGGCAGGGGAGACCCAGTACTTC. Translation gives CASSYGQGAGETQYF.